Listed below are T cell receptor beta chains from one sample, sequenced in a study of human T cells and chemical hapten exposure. TCRdb called the RACE reads again in MiXCR, with one record for every CDR3 protein. The sample carries over 130,000 distinct CDR3 sequences, about an eighth recorded once. The sequencing used whole blood, collected in connection with sensitization to the hapten diphenylcyclopropenone (DPC). The receptors derive from a woman aged 50 to 60 with alopecia areata. Some clones in this sample may be carry-over from other donors' samples. CDR3s include the opening cysteine and the closing phenylalanine or tryptophan. Fields, in order: clone size, J gene, V gene, D gene, CDR3 DNA, CDR3 protein. The D gene is left open where the match is weak. Only part of the rows carry a size: once, few, many, or a class if the clone is expanded.

>.|TRBJ1-1|TRBV20-1|.
TGCAGTGCTCGTCCATCCGTCGCGAACACTGAAGCTTTCTTT
CSARPSVANTEAFF
>few|TRBJ2-3|TRBV15|TRBD2
TGTGCCACCAGCCGAGAGGTTCTAGCGGAGACGAGCACAGATACGCAGTATTTT
CATSREVLAETSTDTQYF
>.|TRBJ2-3|TRBV25-1|.
TGTGCCAGCAGTCTGGGGGGGCATACGCAGTATTTT
CASSLGGHTQYF
>.|TRBJ2-7|TRBV10-3|.
TGTGCCATCAACCCCGGGACCAGCTCCTACGAGCAGTACTTC
CAINPGTSSYEQYF
>few|TRBJ2-3|TRBV5-6|.
TGTGCCAGCAGCTTGGCCAGGGCTCTCCTCTCGGATACGCAGTATTTT
CASSLARALLSDTQYF
>few|TRBJ2-6|TRBV15|.
TGTGCCACCAGCATCTCTGGGGCCAACGTCCTGACTTTC
CATSISGANVLTF
>few|TRBJ1-2|TRBV28|.
TGTGCCAGCACCACCCCGTGGGGCACCGGGAGCTATGGCTACACCTTC
CASTTPWGTGSYGYTF
>few|TRBJ1-5|TRBV20-1|TRBD1
TGCAGTGCTATAGGACAGGGGAATCAGCCCCAGCATTTT
CSAIGQGNQPQHF
>few|TRBJ1-6|TRBV30|.
TGTGCCTGGAGTTTGCAGCCACGCGAATCACCCCTCCACTTT
CAWSLQPRESPLHF
>many|TRBJ2-3|TRBV3-1|.
TGTGCCAGCAGCGGACGGGACTCCTACACAGATACGCAGTATTTT
CASSGRDSYTDTQYF
>few|TRBJ1-1|TRBV28|.
TGTGCCAGCAGTTTACCCACAGGGTCGAACACTGAAGCTTTCTTT
CASSLPTGSNTEAFF
>many|TRBJ2-7|TRBV6-6|TRBD1
TGTGCCAGCAGAAATACCGGGACAGACTACGAGCAGTACTTC
CASRNTGTDYEQYF
>few|TRBJ1-6|TRBV27|.
TGTGCCAGCAGTTTCGCAGGGGCGGCCTATAATTCACCCCTCCACTTT
CASSFAGAAYNSPLHF
>.|TRBJ2-2|TRBV12-3/TRBV12-4|.
TGTGCCAGTCAAGGGTTCGCGAACACCGGGGAGCTGTTTTTT
CASQGFANTGELFF
>few|TRBJ1-6|TRBV28|.
TGTGCCAGCAGTCCCCCCCAGGGAATTAATTCACCCCTCCACTTT
CASSPPQGINSPLHF
>.|TRBJ2-7|TRBV28|.
TGTGCCAGCAGTTTTCCCGGGGGAAGCTACGAGCAGTACTTC
CASSFPGGSYEQYF
>.|TRBJ2-4|TRBV29-1|.
TGCAGCGTTGAACTACAGGCAGCCAAAAACATTCAGTACTTC
CSVELQAAKNIQYF
>.|TRBJ2-5|TRBV29-1|TRBD1
TGCAGCGTCGGGACAGGAAAAGAGACCCAGTACTTC
CSVGTGKETQYF
>many|TRBJ2-6|TRBV5-6|.
TGTGCCAGCAGCCCCGCAGGGGCTGGGGCCAACGTCCTGACTTTC
CASSPAGAGANVLTF
>many|TRBJ2-3|TRBV24-1|.
TGTGCCACCAGTGATGGCTTCTCAGGCACAGATACGCAGTATTTT
CATSDGFSGTDTQYF
>.|TRBJ2-7|TRBV6-6|.
TGTGCCAGCAGTTTCGCAGGGACCTACGAGCAGTACTTC
CASSFAGTYEQYF
>.|TRBJ2-3|TRBV20-1|.
TGCAGTGCTAGAGCTGTGACAGTCCAAACAGATACGCAGTATTTT
CSARAVTVQTDTQYF
>few|TRBJ1-2|TRBV5-4|.
TGTGCCAGCTTTAGAGACCCGAACAGTTTTGGCGATGGCTACACCTTC
CASFRDPNSFGDGYTF
>few|TRBJ1-5|TRBV30|TRBD1
TGTGCCTGGAGTAGGGACAGGGTGAATCAGCCCCAGCATTTT
CAWSRDRVNQPQHF
>many|TRBJ2-7|TRBV7-3|.
TGTGCCAGCAGCTTAAAGGCCACCAGCGGAAACCTCTACGAGCAGTACTTC
CASSLKATSGNLYEQYF
>.|TRBJ2-2|TRBV4-2|TRBD2
TGTGCCAGCAGCCAAGGAACGGCTAGCGGGAGAACCGGGGAGCTGTTTTTT
CASSQGTASGRTGELFF
>.|TRBJ2-6|TRBV7-2|.
TGTGCCAGCAGCTTTTGGACCTCTGGTGGGGCCAACGTCCTGACTTTC
CASSFWTSGGANVLTF
>few|TRBJ1-1|TRBV29-1|.
TGCAGCGTTCTGGTTGGGTACACTGAAGCTTTCTTT
CSVLVGYTEAFF
>few|TRBJ2-3|TRBV13|.
TGTGCCAGCAGCTTAAGCTATACGCAGTATTTT
CASSLSYTQYF
>many|TRBJ2-1|TRBV2|.
TGTGCCAGCAGCCCGGGACCTACTTACAATGAGCAGTTCTTC
CASSPGPTYNEQFF
>many|TRBJ1-2|TRBV5-1|.
TGCGCCAGCAGCTTGGTGGGCTTTGGAAGTGGCTACACCTTC
CASSLVGFGSGYTF
>few|TRBJ2-5|TRBV7-9|.
TGTGCCAGCAGCTTAGTTACAGAGACCCAGTACTTC
CASSLVTETQYF
>.|TRBJ2-3|TRBV3-1|.
TGTGCCAGCAGCCAAGGGTACCCCTCTTCGCAGTATTTT
CASSQGYPSSQYF
>few|TRBJ2-5|TRBV11-3|.
TGTGCCAGCAGCCCCCGGGGACGGGGAGCAGAGACCCAGTACTTC
CASSPRGRGAETQYF
>many|TRBJ2-7|TRBV20-1|.
TGCAGTGCTCCACAGGGAGCGGGGTACGAGCAGTACTTC
CSAPQGAGYEQYF
>.|TRBJ2-1|TRBV7-2|TRBD2
TGTGCCAGCAGCTTATCGGTGGCTAGCGGGAGGACCTACAATGAGCAGTTCTTC
CASSLSVASGRTYNEQFF
>.|TRBJ2-2|TRBV7-3|TRBD1
TGTGCCAGCAGCTCCCGGGACAGGGGGCGCATCGGGGAGCTGTTTTTT
CASSSRDRGRIGELFF
>many|TRBJ2-4|TRBV5-1|TRBD1
TGCGCCAGCAGCGCGAGAGGACAGGCCGAAAACATTCAGTACTTC
CASSARGQAENIQYF